One and the same sample provided the 13 T cell receptor beta chains below, sequenced in a study of T cell responses to AZD1222 COVID-19 vaccine. TCRdb's table, derived via immunoSEQ multiplex PCR, lists solely in-frame clones and lacks some. This table holds some 110,000 clones, around nine tenths found once. The specimen was peripheral blood, collected 28 days after the second dose of the MenACWY control vaccine. The receptors were gathered from an adult who received the MenACWY meningococcal vaccine as a control.

This chain joins TRBV28 and TRBJ1-4, with a tentative D call TRBD1 (6 bases). The V gene lost 7 bases and the J gene lost 7 bases, with 16 bases spanning the gap. CDR1 and CDR2 (germline): MDHEN, SYDVKM. The length of the CDR3 is 14 residues. The CDR3 sequence: CASTEGGWGEKLFF. CDR3 DNA sequence: TGTGCCAGCACGGAGGGGGGATGGGGTGAAAAACTGTTTTTT.

The genes are TRBV3-1 (or the pseudogene TRBV3-2) and TRBJ2-7; 7 bases match TRBD1. The CDR3 contains 14 residues. The ends lost 3 bases at V and 2 bases at J; junction bases unmatched: 4. Germline-derived CDR1 and CDR2 are LGHDT and YNNKEL (reference sequence). CDR3 sequence (DNA): TGTGCCAGCAGCCATTGGGACAGACCCTACGAGCAGTACTTC. It specifies CASSHWDRPYEQYF.

This chain links TRBV7-8 with TRBJ2-1; 12 nucleotides agree with TRBD2. Looked up from germline, CDR1 is SGHVS and CDR2 is FQNEAQ. The CDR3 spans 16 residues. After removal of 5 bases from V and 8 bases from J, the junction contained 10 bases not matched to a gene. In DNA, the CDR3 is TGTGCCAGCAGCGACCTAGCGGGGGGGCCTATGGATGAGCAGTTCTTC. Protein sequence: CASSDLAGGPMDEQFF.

This rearrangement joins TRBV30 to TRBJ1-2, with a tentative D call TRBD1 (5 bases). The CDR3 extends over 17 amino acids. Trimming took off 6 bases at V and 9 bases at J, with 32 bases between the two ends. CDR1 GTSNPN and CDR2 SVGIG come from the germline V gene (reference sequence). CDR3 region: CACPTTRVLVSIMCYTF. In DNA, the CDR3 is TGTGCCTGCCCGACGACCAGGGTTCTCGTCTCCATTATGTGCTACACCTTC.

This clone was observed a handful of times. The CDR3 DNA follows: TGTGCCAGCAGCTTATTAGCGGGGGGATTCGATACGCAGTATTTT. This encodes CASSLLAGGFDTQYF. V and J are TRBV7-2 and TRBJ2-3; 10 bases match TRBD2. The germline CDR1 and CDR2 sequences are SGHTA and FQGNSA. This CDR3 has 15 amino acids. V lost 2 bases and J lost 6; bases outside the gene matches: 5. The whole variable domain, filled in from reference TRBV7-2 and TRBJ2-3, reads GAGVSQSPSNKVTEKGKDVELRCDPISGHTALYWYRQSLGQGLEFLIYFQGNSAPDKSGLPSDRFSAERTGGSVSTLTIQRTQQEDSAVYLCASSLLAGGFDTQYFGPGTRLTVL.

This chain connects TRBV6-5 to TRBJ2-7; TRBD1 matches 8 bases. Germline CDR1 and CDR2: MNHEY and SVGAGI. V was pared by 2 bases and J by 5 bases, with 5 bases of the junction left unmatched. This CDR3 has 14 residues. CDR3 nucleotides: TGTGCCAGCAGTTACCGGACAGGGCTGGACGAGCAGTACTTC. Protein sequence: CASSYRTGLDEQYF.

The rearrangement links TRBV6-5 to TRBJ2-5, with 7 bases lining up with TRBD1. The CDR3 has 15 residues. V shed 5 bases and J 2 bases; nucleotides not matched to a gene: 8. CDR1 MNHEY and CDR2 SVGAGI come from the germline V gene. CDR3: CASSRQGSVQETQYF. The CDR3 region has the DNA TGTGCCAGCAGTCGACAGGGTAGTGTTCAAGAGACCCAGTACTTC.

V is TRBV7-2 and J is TRBJ2-5, with a tentative D call TRBD2 (6 bases). The CDR3 contains 13 residues. With 3 bases removed from V and 4 bases from J, the gap between germline ends came to 9 bases. Germline assignment: CDR1 SGHTA and CDR2 FQGNSA. In DNA, the CDR3 is TGTGCCAGCAGCTTCTGGGGGGTAGAGACCCAGTACTTC. This codes for CASSFWGVETQYF.

The chain has TRBV5-1 and TRBJ2-5; a possible D gene is TRBD2 (5 bases). V gave up 0 bases and J gave up 1 base, with 13 bases separating them. Germline CDR1 reads SGHRS; CDR2 reads YFSETQ. This CDR3 region has 16 residues. The CDR3 sequence: CASSLANSGSQETQYF. The CDR3 DNA follows: TGCGCCAGCAGCTTGGCCAACTCGGGGTCCCAAGAGACCCAGTACTTC.

This chain uses TRBV10-3 with TRBJ1-6, with D perhaps matching TRBD1 (5 bases). The germline V gene has CDR1 ENHRY and CDR2 SYGVKD. CDR3 length equals 12 residues. V dropped 6 bases and J dropped 7 bases, with 7 bases sitting between them. The CDR3 is CAIREGNSPLHF. Here the CDR3 DNA reads TGTGCCATCAGGGAGGGGAATTCACCCCTCCACTTT.

The chain employs TRBV6-2 or TRBV6-3 and TRBJ2-5, with D possibly matching TRBD1 (6 bases). Trimming cost V 6 bases and J 1 base, with 15 bases left between them. CDR3 length: 15 residues. Germline V gives CDR1 MNHEY, CDR2 SVGEGT. The CDR3 reads CASSLMDSIQETQYF. As DNA, the CDR3 is TGTGCCAGCAGCCTTATGGACAGTATCCAAGAGACCCAGTACTTC.

V gene TRBV4-2 combines with J gene TRBJ2-1; possibly TRBD1 or TRBD2 for D (6 bases each). The CDR3 runs 14 residues. CDR1 and CDR2 from the germline V gene are LGHNA and YNFKEQ. Trimming cost V 4 bases and J 5 bases, with 12 bases left between them. DNA of the CDR3: TGTGCCAGCAGCCCCCTCGGGGGCAACAATGAGCAGTTCTTC. This sequence encodes CASSPLGGNNEQFF.

The V call is TRBV10-3, the J call TRBJ2-3, with a tentative D call TRBD1 (5 bases). Trimming cost V 5 bases and J 7 bases, with 10 bases left between them. This CDR3 spans 12 amino acids. Germline assignment: CDR1 ENHRY and CDR2 SYGVKD. CDR3 region: CAISPGSHTQYF. The CDR3 nucleotides read TGTGCCATCAGTCCAGGGTCTCATACGCAGTATTTT.